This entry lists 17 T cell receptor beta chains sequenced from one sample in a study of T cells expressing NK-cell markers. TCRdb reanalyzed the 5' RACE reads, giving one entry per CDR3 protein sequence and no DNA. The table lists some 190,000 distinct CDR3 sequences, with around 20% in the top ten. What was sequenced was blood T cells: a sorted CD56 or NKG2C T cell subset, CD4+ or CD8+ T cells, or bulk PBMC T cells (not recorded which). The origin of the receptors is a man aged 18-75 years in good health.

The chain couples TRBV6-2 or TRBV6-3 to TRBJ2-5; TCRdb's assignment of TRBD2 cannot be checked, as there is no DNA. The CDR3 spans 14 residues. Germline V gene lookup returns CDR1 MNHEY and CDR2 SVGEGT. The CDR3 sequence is CASSTWEIQETQYF.

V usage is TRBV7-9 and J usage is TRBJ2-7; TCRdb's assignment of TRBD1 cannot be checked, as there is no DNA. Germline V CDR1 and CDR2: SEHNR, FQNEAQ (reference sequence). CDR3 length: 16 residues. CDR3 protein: CASSPTTGPIAYEQYF.

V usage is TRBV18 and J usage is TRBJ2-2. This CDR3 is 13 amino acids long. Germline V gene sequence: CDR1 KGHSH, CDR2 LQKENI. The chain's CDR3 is CASSYEPTGELFF.

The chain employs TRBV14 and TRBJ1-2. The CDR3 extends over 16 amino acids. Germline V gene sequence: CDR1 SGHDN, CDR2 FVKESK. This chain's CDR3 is CASSQVPYGIEYGYTF. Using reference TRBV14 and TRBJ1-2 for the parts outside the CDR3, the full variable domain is EAGVTQFPSHSVIEKGQTVTLRCDPISGHDNLYWYRRVMGKEIKFLLHFVKESKQDESGMPNNRFLAERTGGTYSTLKVQPAELEDSGVYFCASSQVPYGIEYGYTFGSGTRLTVV.

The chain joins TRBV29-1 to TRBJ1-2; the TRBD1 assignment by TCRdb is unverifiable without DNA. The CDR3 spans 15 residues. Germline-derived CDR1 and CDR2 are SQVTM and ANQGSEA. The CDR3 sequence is CSVEDVDSFDYGYTF.

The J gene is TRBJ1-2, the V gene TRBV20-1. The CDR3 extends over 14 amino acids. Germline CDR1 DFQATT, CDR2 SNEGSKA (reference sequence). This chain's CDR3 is CSARVGREFYGYTF.

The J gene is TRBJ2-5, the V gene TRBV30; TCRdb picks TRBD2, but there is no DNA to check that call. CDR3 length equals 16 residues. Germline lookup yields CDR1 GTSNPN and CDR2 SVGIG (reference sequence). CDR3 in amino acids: CAWSLAGGPSYVTQYF.

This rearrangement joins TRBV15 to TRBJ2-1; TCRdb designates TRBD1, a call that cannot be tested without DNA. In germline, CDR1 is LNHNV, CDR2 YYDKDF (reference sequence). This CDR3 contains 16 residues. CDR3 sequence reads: CATSRETGSSYNEQFF.

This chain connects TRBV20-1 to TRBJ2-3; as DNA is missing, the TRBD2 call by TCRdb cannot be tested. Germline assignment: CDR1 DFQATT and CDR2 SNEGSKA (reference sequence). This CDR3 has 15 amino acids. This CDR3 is CSARATSGVSDTQYF.

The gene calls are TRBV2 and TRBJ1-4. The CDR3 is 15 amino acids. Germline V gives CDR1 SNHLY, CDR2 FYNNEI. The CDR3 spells CASKGTVATNEKLFF.

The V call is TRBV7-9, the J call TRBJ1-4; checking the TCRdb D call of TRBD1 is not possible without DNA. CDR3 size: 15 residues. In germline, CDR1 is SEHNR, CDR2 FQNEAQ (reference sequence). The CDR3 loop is CASSLEGQANEKLFF.

CDR3 amino acids: CASSEGGGEDTGELFF. The rearrangement joins TRBV2 to TRBJ2-2; TCRdb proposes TRBD2, but this gene call is untestable without DNA. The CDR3 has 16 residues. Germline-derived CDR1 and CDR2 are SNHLY and FYNNEI.

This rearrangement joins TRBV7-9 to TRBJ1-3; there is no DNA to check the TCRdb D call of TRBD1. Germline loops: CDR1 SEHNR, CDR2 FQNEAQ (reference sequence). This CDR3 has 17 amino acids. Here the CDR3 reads CASRKRWTGGPGNTIYF.

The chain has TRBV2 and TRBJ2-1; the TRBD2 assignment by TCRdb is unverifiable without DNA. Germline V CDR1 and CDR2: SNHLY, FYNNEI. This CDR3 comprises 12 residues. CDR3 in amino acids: CASRETSYEQFF.

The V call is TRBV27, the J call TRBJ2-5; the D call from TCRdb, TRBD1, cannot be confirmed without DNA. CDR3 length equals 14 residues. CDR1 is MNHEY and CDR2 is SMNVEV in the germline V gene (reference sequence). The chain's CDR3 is CASKTGAYQETQYF.

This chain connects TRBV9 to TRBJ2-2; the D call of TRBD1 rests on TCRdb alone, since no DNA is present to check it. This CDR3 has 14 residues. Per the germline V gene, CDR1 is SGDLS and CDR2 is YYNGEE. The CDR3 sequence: CASSAPTGTGELFF.

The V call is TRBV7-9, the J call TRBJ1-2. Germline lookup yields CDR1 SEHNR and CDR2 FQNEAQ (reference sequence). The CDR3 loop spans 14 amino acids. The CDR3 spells CASSLLTANYGYTF.